This TCR beta chain was identified in a study of immune heterogeneity within non-small cell lung tumors. Study summary: There were a few squamous cell carcinomas, approximately ten non-squamous carcinomas and 1 tumor not otherwise specified.

This clonotype was seen repeatedly, ten times or more. Its antigen is not known. At 600 ng per sample, bulk tumor genomic DNA provided the template. Several spatially distant biopsies were obtained per primary tumor intraoperatively. Before undergoing curative surgery, patients had newly diagnosed non-small cell lung cancer that was untreated. Study outcomes and limitations: Across individual patients, the high-frequency T-cell receptor beta clonotypes were largely distinct. The study found identical dominant CDR3 beta clonotypes recurring across tumor sites within a patient, alongside site-unique high-frequency clones.

TCR beta CDR3 amplification used multiplex PCR with 32 V and 13 J primers. TCRdb reprocessed the multiplex PCR reads via MiXCR and lists one record per CDR3 protein. Of approximately 21,000 distinct CDR3 sequences listed, around 30% are singletons. Sequenced input: lung tumor tissue. The origin of this receptor is a man aged 35-49 years with non-small cell lung cancer.

CDR3 sequence: CASSLQAGSTDTQYF. The CDR3 coding sequence is TGCGCCAGCAGCTTGCAGGCGGGCTCCACAGATACGCAGTATTTT. The rearrangement uses TRBV5-1 and TRBJ2-3; tentatively, D is TRBD2 (5 bases). Trimming took 1 base from V and 2 from J, leaving 11 bases between them. The CDR3 runs to 15 residues. Germline V CDR1 and CDR2: SGHRS, YFSETQ.